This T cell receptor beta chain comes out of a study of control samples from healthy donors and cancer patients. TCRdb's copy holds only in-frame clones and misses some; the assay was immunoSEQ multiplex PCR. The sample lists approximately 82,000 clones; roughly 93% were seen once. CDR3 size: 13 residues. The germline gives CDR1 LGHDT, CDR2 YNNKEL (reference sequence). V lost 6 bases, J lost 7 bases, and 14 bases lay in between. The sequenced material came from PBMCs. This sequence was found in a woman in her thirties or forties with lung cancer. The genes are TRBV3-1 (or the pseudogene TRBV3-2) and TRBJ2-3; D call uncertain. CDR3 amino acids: CASSVTETNTQYF. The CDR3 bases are TGTGCCAGCAGTGTGACTGAAACGAATACGCAGTATTTT.